Following are 28 T cell receptor beta chains from one sample sequenced in a study of CD8 T cells in ankylosing spondylitis. TCRdb reprocessed the 5' RACE reads with MiXCR, giving one entry per CDR3 protein. The sample contains under 300,000 distinct CDR3 sequences, approximately 10% of which appear only once. Sequenced: blood, either unsorted or a sorted T cell fraction (not recorded which). Receptor source: a male donor with ankylosing spondylitis or in good health (not recorded which).

Many counts were recorded for this clonotype. This chain connects TRBV3-1 to TRBJ1-2; 9 nucleotides line up with TRBD1. J lost 12 bases, V lost 1 base, and 3 bases had no gene match. Germline-derived CDR1 and CDR2 are LGHDT and YNNKEL (reference sequence). The CDR3 has 12 amino acids. CDR3 in DNA: TGTGCCAGCAGCCAAGCGGGACAGGGAGACACCTTC. Amino acid sequence: CASSQAGQGDTF.

This clonotype was counted many times. The chain recombines TRBV20-1 with TRBJ1-3, with a weak D call TRBD1 (6 bases). Germline values: CDR1 DFQATT, CDR2 SNEGSKA (reference sequence). The CDR3 is made up of 14 amino acids. Trimming took 5 bases from V and 4 from J, leaving 15 bases between them. The CDR3 region is CSAVQGTSGNTIYF. CDR3 bases: TGCAGTGCTGTACAGGGAACATCCGGAAACACCATATATTTT.

About this clonotype: This could be a read error, since a much larger clone is one nucleotide away. The chain is built from TRBV11-2 and TRBJ1-1; D perhaps matches TRBD1 (5 bases). Germline V gene data show CDR1 as SGHAT and CDR2 as FQNNGV. CDR3 length: 17 amino acids. CDR3 nucleotides: TGTGTCAGCAGCTTAGATCGGGGCGGCCCCGATGTTTTGGAAGCTTTCTTT. Translation gives CVSSLDRGGPDVLEAFF.

This clonotype was found many times. The rearrangement links TRBV20-1 to TRBJ2-1; possibly TRBD2 for D (5 bases). V gave up 3 bases and J gave up 2 bases, with 14 bases separating them. Germline V gene data show CDR1 as DFQATT and CDR2 as SNEGSKA (reference sequence). The CDR3 has 15 residues. CDR3 bases: TGCAGTGCTAGTGTCGGACTGATTCCCTACAATGAGCAGTTCTTC. This translates into CSASVGLIPYNEQFF.

In its sample, this clonotype was seen many times. DNA of the CDR3: TGTGCCAGCAGCTTAGATCACACCAGCACAGATACGCAGTATTTT. This translates into CASSLDHTSTDTQYF. This chain links TRBV11-2 with TRBJ2-3; D gene unclear. The CDR3 runs to 15 residues. V was cut by 0 bases and J by 0 bases, with 7 bases left in between. Germline lookup yields CDR1 SGHAT and CDR2 FQNNGV.

This clonotype has a count of ten or more. The chain is built from TRBV29-1 and TRBJ1-1, with D hard to call. V was trimmed by 5 bases and J by 0 bases, leaving 7 bases between them. The germline CDR1 and CDR2 sequences are SQVTM and ANQGSEA. The CDR3 consists of 12 residues. The DNA for the CDR3 is TGCAGCGTTAAGATAATGAACACTGAAGCTTTCTTT. This gives the protein CSVKIMNTEAFF.

Ten or more counts support this clonotype. The chain couples TRBV25-1 to TRBJ2-3; D is possibly TRBD2 (5 bases). The germline gives CDR1 MGHDK, CDR2 SYGVNS. Trimming left V 3 bases short and J 3 bases short, with 7 bases between. The length of the CDR3 is 13 residues. DNA for the CDR3: TGTGCCAGCAGTGACAGCGGAACAGATACGCAGTATTTT. This sequence encodes CASSDSGTDTQYF.

This clonotype was seen many times. In DNA form, the CDR3 reads TGTGCCAGCAGCTTTGGACTAGCGGAGTACCAAGAGACCCAGTACTTC. This translates into CASSFGLAEYQETQYF. V gene TRBV7-7 combines with J gene TRBJ2-5; TRBD2 agrees at 10 bases. CDR3 length equals 16 residues. With V trimmed by 3 bases and J by 0 bases, 4 bases remained unmatched. Germline lookup yields CDR1 SSHAT and CDR2 FNYEAQ (reference sequence). Full variable domain (remainder filled in from reference TRBV7-7 and TRBJ2-5): GAGVSQSPRYKVTKRGQDVTLRCDPISSHATLYWYQQALGQGPEFLTYFNYEAQPDKSGLPSDRFSAERPEGSISTLTIQRTEQRDSAMYRCASSFGLAEYQETQYFGPGTRLLVL.

The table lists this clonotype with many counts. J is TRBJ1-2 and V is TRBV4-1; D possibly corresponds to TRBD1 (5 bases). Looked up from germline, CDR1 is MGHRA and CDR2 is YSYEKL. This CDR3 spans 17 amino acids. The V end was cut by 4 bases, the J end by 3 bases, with 21 bases between. The CDR3 loop is CASSPGGASLGDYGYTF. In nucleotides, the CDR3 is TGCGCCAGCAGCCCGGGGGGAGCCAGCCTGGGAGACTATGGCTACACCTTC.

This clonotype appeared many times. This rearrangement joins TRBV5-1 to TRBJ1-3, with 7 bases that match TRBD1. The V segment lost 0 bases and the J segment 8 bases; nucleotides outside the gene matches: 2. The CDR3 spans 13 residues. Germline CDR1 and CDR2: SGHRS and YFSETQ. CDR3: CASSLEGADTIYF. The CDR3 nucleotides are TGCGCCAGCAGCTTGGAGGGGGCGGACACCATATATTTT.

This clonotype was recorded a few times. The chain couples TRBV2 to TRBJ1-1, with unresolved D. Germline-derived CDR1 and CDR2 are SNHLY and FYNNEI. The ends were cut back, 0 bases at V and 4 bases at J, with 6 bases in the middle. There are 13 residues in the CDR3. In DNA form, the CDR3 reads TGTGCCAGCAGTGAAGCGCTTAGCACTGAAGCTTTCTTT. Residues: CASSEALSTEAFF.

This clonotype occurred many times. The V call is TRBV6-5, the J call TRBJ2-3; tentatively, D is TRBD2 (5 bases). The CDR3 runs 16 residues. Germline CDR1 reads MNHEY; CDR2 reads SVGAGI. Trimming pared 0 bases from V and 4 bases from J, leaving 14 bases between. CDR3 sequence (DNA): TGTGCCAGCAGTTACTCGGGGTATCTAGCTTCAGATACGCAGTATTTT. This gives the protein CASSYSGYLASDTQYF.

To note about this clonotype: This sequence may be a read error, since a much larger clone differs from it by one base. The chain recombines TRBV12-3 or TRBV12-4 with TRBJ2-2; D is possibly TRBD1 (5 bases). The CDR3 loop spans 13 amino acids. The CDR3 nucleotides are TGTGCCAGCTCTTCAGGGCCCACCGTGGAGCTGTTTTTT. Protein: CASSSGPTVELFF.

At least ten counts were recorded for this clonotype. This rearrangement joins TRBV5-1 to TRBJ2-3, with D possibly being TRBD1 (6 bases). Germline CDR1 SGHRS, CDR2 YFSETQ. V dropped 7 bases and J dropped 0 bases, with 15 bases sitting between them. The CDR3 has 15 residues. CDR3 sequence (DNA): TGCGCCAGCGGGCCCGGACAGCCTAGCACAGATACGCAGTATTTT. This gives the protein CASGPGQPSTDTQYF.

This clonotype was detected only a few times. The rearrangement links TRBV6-5 to TRBJ2-2, with TRBD2 matching 10 bases. The junction had 6 bases not matched to a gene; V was cut back by 4 bases and J by 4 bases. Germline V CDR1 and CDR2: MNHEY, SVGAGI. This CDR3 contains 16 residues. The CDR3 DNA reads TGTGCCAGCAGTTTTGGGACTAGCGCGTCCACCGGGGAGCTGTTTTTT. It encodes CASSFGTSASTGELFF.

This clonotype was observed many times. The chain carries TRBV7-9 and TRBJ2-3; D not resolved. Trimming left V 4 bases short and J 1 base short, with 6 bases between. Germline values: CDR1 SEHNR, CDR2 FQNEAQ (reference sequence). This CDR3 contains 13 residues. The CDR3 DNA reads as TGTGCCAGCAGCTCGGCAGGCACAGATACGCAGTATTTT. Translation gives CASSSAGTDTQYF.

At least ten counts were recorded for this clonotype. The genes are TRBV5-1 and TRBJ1-2, with TRBD1 identical over 9 bases. This CDR3 is 16 amino acids long. Germline V gene lookup returns CDR1 SGHRS and CDR2 YFSETQ. The V and J ends lost 4 bases and 8 bases, in that order; junction bases with no gene match: 15. The CDR3 DNA is TGCGCCAGCAGCAGAAGGGAGCGATTGGGACAGGGCGGCTACACCTTC. Its protein is CASSRRERLGQGGYTF.

This clonotype was observed many times. As DNA, the CDR3 is TGCGCCAGCAGCCAAGAAGGAGGGCAGAACACCGGGGAGCTGTTTTTT. Protein: CASSQEGGQNTGELFF. V is TRBV4-1 and J is TRBJ2-2, with D possibly TRBD2 on 6 matching bases. Germline assignment: CDR1 MGHRA and CDR2 YSYEKL. The germline V and J ends were trimmed by 0 bases and 1 base, with 9 bases remaining between them. There are 16 residues in the CDR3.

This clonotype was recorded at least ten times. The gene calls are TRBV5-5 and TRBJ2-1, with a weak D call TRBD1 (5 bases). Trimming stripped 0 bases from V and 14 bases from J, with 9 bases between. Germline loops: CDR1 SGHKS, CDR2 YYEKEE (reference sequence). The CDR3 is 11 amino acids. The CDR3 DNA reads TGTGCCAGCAGCTTGGAGGGCAGGGAGTTCTTC. The encoded protein is CASSLEGREFF.

At least ten counts were recorded for this clonotype. The V call is TRBV3-1, the J call TRBJ2-3; D perhaps matches TRBD1 (5 bases). V was pared by 5 bases and J by 6 bases, with 6 bases between. The length of the CDR3 is 11 residues. The germline V gene encodes CDR1 LGHDT and CDR2 YNNKEL (reference sequence). CDR3 bases: TGTGCCAGCAGCTACAGGGATACGCAGTATTTT. This gives the protein CASSYRDTQYF.

This clonotype was detected ten times or more. This chain uses TRBV6-1 with TRBJ2-3, with 8 bases aligning to TRBD2. The CDR3 is made up of 14 amino acids. Trimming removed 5 bases from V and 5 bases from J; junction bases left unmatched: 6. Germline loops: CDR1 MNHNS, CDR2 SASEGT. This chain's CDR3 is CASSPRTSLDTQYF. The CDR3 nucleotides read TGTGCCAGCAGTCCTCGGACTAGCCTAGATACGCAGTATTTT.

Ten or more counts support this clonotype. The V and J genes are TRBV30 and TRBJ2-2; 8 bases are a match to TRBD1. The CDR3 extends over 16 amino acids. Germline assignment: CDR1 GTSNPN and CDR2 SVGIG (reference sequence). Trimming at V came to 1 base and at J to 4 bases, leaving 8 bases not matched to a gene. The CDR3 nucleotides read TGTGCCTGGAGTGAGGGGACAGGACCAGGCACCGGGGAGCTGTTTTTT. It codes for CAWSEGTGPGTGELFF.

In its sample, this clonotype was seen a few times. This may arise from a read error, as a much more abundant clone is one base away. V is TRBV2 and J is TRBJ1-6; D is uncertain. Germline V gene data show CDR1 as SNHLY and CDR2 as FYNNEI. CDR3 length: 13 amino acids. The CDR3 is CGSSEGNNSPLHF. DNA for the CDR3: TGTGGCAGCAGTGAGGGTAACAATTCACCCCTCCACTTT.

In this sample, this clonotype turned up many times. The chain uses TRBV12-3 or TRBV12-4 and TRBJ2-1; 7 positions agree with TRBD2. V trimming: 3 bases; J trimming: 3 bases; junction bases outside the gene matches: 5. The CDR3 sequence is 15 residues long. The CDR3 is CASSLERGLYNEQFF. CDR3 coding DNA: TGTGCCAGCAGTTTGGAGCGGGGACTCTACAATGAGCAGTTCTTC.

The sample holds many counts of this clonotype. V is TRBV3-1 and J is TRBJ1-2, with D tentatively TRBD1 (5 bases). Germline V gene lookup returns CDR1 LGHDT and CDR2 YNNKEL (reference sequence). The length of the CDR3 is 16 residues. Trimming took off 1 base at V and 7 bases at J, with 19 bases between the two ends. The CDR3 DNA is TGTGCCAGCAGCCAAGGGCCCGGGACGGGGAGGGTTGGCTACACCTTC. It encodes CASSQGPGTGRVGYTF.

This clonotype was seen at least ten times. The chain couples TRBV2 to TRBJ2-2, with TRBD2 as a possible D gene (7 bases). Trimming removed 0 bases from V and 3 bases from J, with 14 bases in between. Germline loops: CDR1 SNHLY, CDR2 FYNNEI. The CDR3 length is 17 residues. This chain's CDR3 is CASSEALAGADTGELFF. The CDR3 DNA follows: TGTGCCAGCAGTGAAGCGTTGGCGGGGGCCGACACCGGGGAGCTGTTTTTT.

At least ten counts were recorded for this clonotype. This chain uses TRBV10-3 with TRBJ1-4; 7 bases agree with TRBD1. Per germline, CDR1 ENHRY and CDR2 SYGVKD. This CDR3 has 14 amino acids. V dropped 6 bases and J dropped 8; count of bases not matched to a gene: 9. For the CDR3, the DNA is TGTGCCATCAGCCCCGGGACAGCAAGCGAAAAACTGTTTTTT. Its translation: CAISPGTASEKLFF.

The chain carries TRBV6-2 or TRBV6-3 and TRBJ2-6, with 8 bases matching TRBD1. Germline trimming cut 2 bases from V and 0 bases from J; bases unmatched to any gene: 12. Per the germline V gene, CDR1 is MNHEY and CDR2 is SVGEGT. The CDR3 length is 20 residues. CDR3 DNA sequence: TGTGCCAGCAGTTACCCTATAGGACAGGGCACCAGCTCTGGGGCCAACGTCCTGACTTTC. Translating it yields CASSYPIGQGTSSGANVLTF.